The T cell receptor (beta chain) under discussion was sequenced for a study of shared clonotypes between healthy human individuals. General observations from the study: When compared with the clonotypes that were shared by all four sorted-subset donors, the non-shared clonotypes turned out to have lower generation probabilities. Sequencing depth was a factor that was expected to affect clonotype sharing among donors.

From germline, CDR1 is SEHNR and CDR2 FQNEAQ (reference sequence). The germline V and J ends were trimmed by 5 bases and 3 bases, with 17 bases remaining between them. CDR3 length equals 15 residues. In regard to this clone: The antigen remains unidentified.

Produced via immunoSEQ multiplex PCR; TCRdb's table is partial and in-frame only. Among around 1.9 million clones, roughly 93% were seen once, and the ten largest hold more than 1.5%. Naive CD8 cells, CD45RO-negative and positively selected for CCR7, excluded terminally differentiated effector memory CD45RA+ cells. The sample taken for sequencing was naive CD8+ T cells from PBMCs. This rearrangement joins TRBV7-9 to TRBJ2-7; D is possibly TRBD1 (6 bases). The TCR originated in a young man in good health. Some clones in this sample may be carry-over from other donors' samples. DNA of the CDR3: TGTGCCAGCAGCCCCCAGACAGGTCCCCTCTACGAGCAGTACTTC. This encodes CASSPQTGPLYEQYF.